This entry is about one TCR beta chain. The data are from a study of blood T cell repertoires in COVID-19. For the study at large: Acute-phase and convalescent COVID-19 samples originated in the United States, Italy and Spain. PBMCs, B-cell-depleted T cells, or T cells provided the cDNA or gDNA that made up the material.

The CDR3 consists of 15 residues. Looked up from germline, CDR1 is ENHRY and CDR2 is SYGVKD. The J segment lost 1 base and the V segment lost 7 bases, leaving 4 bases of the junction unmatched. Original handling: Researchers report that nucleated cell counts were estimated from reference gene primer amplification. The assay was immunoSEQ multiplex PCR, and TCRdb's table has in-frame clones only and misses some. The D gene and trimming were derived from the DNA, and the V and J assignments and clone size from that table. Altogether 100,000 to 150,000 clones are present, over 80% being singletons, with the ten largest covering approximately 2%.

The source is a man aged 70 or older with acute or convalescent COVID-19. Sequencing was carried out using peripheral blood. The genes are TRBV10-3 and TRBJ2-2; TRBD1 matches at 9 bases. The CDR3 is CAINGDRVNTGELFF. The CDR3 coding sequence is TGTGCCATCAATGGGGACAGGGTGAACACCGGGGAGCTGTTTTTT.